This passage covers 27 T cell receptor beta chains from one sample sequenced in a study of cytomegalovirus exposure and HLA in healthy donors. PCR used 60 Vbeta primers and 13 Jbeta primers. The data were produced by immunoSEQ multiplex PCR, yet TCRdb's version contains in-frame clones alone and is incomplete. There are approximately 110,000 clones in the sample, with 2.5% to 3% held by the top ten. Sequenced input: PBMCs. The receptors come from a man under 40 in good health and CMV-seronegative.

The rearrangement joins TRBV9 to TRBJ1-1; D possibly corresponds to TRBD1 (6 bases). Germline V CDR1 and CDR2: SGDLS, YYNGEE. The CDR3 is 13 residues long. The germline V and J ends were trimmed by 4 bases and 1 base, with 8 bases remaining between them. CDR3 sequence (DNA): TGTGCCAGCAGCAGGGGGAGGAACACTGAAGCTTTCTTT. Protein sequence: CASSRGRNTEAFF.

The J gene is TRBJ2-1, the V gene TRBV5-6; TRBD2 matches 7 bases. CDR3 length equals 15 residues. Germline V gene sequence: CDR1 SGHDT, CDR2 YYEEEE. V lost 4 bases, J lost 6 bases, and 10 bases stayed unmatched. DNA of the CDR3: TGTGCCAGCAGCCGAAGCGGGAAGGTCGGCAATGAGCAGTTCTTC. This translates into CASSRSGKVGNEQFF.

The chain carries TRBV18 and TRBJ1-6, with 7 positions matching TRBD1. After removal of 3 bases from V and 5 bases from J, the junction contained 4 bases not matched to a gene. Germline V gene lookup returns CDR1 KGHSH and CDR2 LQKENI. The CDR3 is 15 residues long. The CDR3 DNA follows: TGTGCCAGCTCACCCGGACAGGTCGATAATTCACCCCTCCACTTT. As protein: CASSPGQVDNSPLHF.

CDR3 region: CASSLQRRGTKTQYF. DNA for the CDR3: TGTGCCAGCAGTTTACAGAGACGGGGAACAAAGACCCAGTACTTC. This chain connects TRBV28 to TRBJ2-5, with D maybe TRBD2 (5 bases). Per germline, CDR1 MDHEN and CDR2 SYDVKM. The CDR3 loop spans 15 amino acids. Trimming left V 2 bases short and J 6 bases short, with 16 bases between. Full variable domain (remainder filled in from reference TRBV28 and TRBJ2-5): DVKVTQSSRYLVKRTGEKVFLECVQDMDHENMFWYRQDPGLGLRLIYFSYDVKMKEKGDIPEGYSVSREKKERFSLILESASTNQTSMYLCASSLQRRGTKTQYFGPGTRLLVL.

The chain combines TRBV5-1 with TRBJ2-3; D remains ambiguous. The CDR3 is 17 residues long. Germline values: CDR1 SGHRS, CDR2 YFSETQ. Trimming removed 0 bases at V and 2 bases at J, with 16 bases between. The CDR3 DNA reads as TGCGCCAGCAGCTTGGCTTGGCTTTTCCATTCCACAGATACGCAGTATTTT. Its protein is CASSLAWLFHSTDTQYF.

The chain is built from TRBV5-4 and TRBJ2-5; perhaps TRBD2 as D (6 bases). Germline CDR1 reads SGHNT; CDR2 reads YYREEE (reference sequence). CDR3 length: 14 amino acids. Trimming pared 2 bases from V and 3 bases from J, leaving 11 bases between. The CDR3 nucleotides are TGTGCCAGCAGCTTTGAGGTAGCGGAAGAGACCCAGTACTTC. Its protein is CASSFEVAEETQYF.

The chain recombines TRBV7-9 with TRBJ2-1; a possible D gene is TRBD2 (6 bases). This CDR3 spans 15 amino acids. The V gene lost 2 bases and the J gene lost 5 bases, with 13 bases spanning the gap. Germline V gives CDR1 SEHNR, CDR2 FQNEAQ (reference sequence). CDR3 loop: CASSLREKSHNEQFF. The CDR3 DNA follows: TGTGCCAGCAGCTTACGGGAGAAATCCCACAATGAGCAGTTCTTC. Supplemented by reference TRBV7-9 and TRBJ2-1, the full variable domain reads DTGVSQNPRHKITKRGQNVTFRCDPISEHNRLYWYRQTLGQGPEFLTYFQNEAQLEKSRLLSDRFSAERPKGSFSTLEIQRTEQGDSAMYLCASSLREKSHNEQFFGPGTRLTVL.

The chain is built from TRBV6-5 and TRBJ2-1; 7 positions agree with TRBD1. This CDR3 is built from 13 residues. Germline CDR1 reads MNHEY; CDR2 reads SVGAGI. The junction had 7 bases not matched to a gene; V was cut back by 6 bases and J by 8 bases. The CDR3 reads CASRWTGTDEQFF. The CDR3 DNA follows: TGTGCCAGCAGGTGGACAGGTACAGATGAGCAGTTCTTC.

The gene calls are TRBV19 and TRBJ1-2; D possibly corresponds to TRBD1 (6 bases). Germline CDR1 reads LNHDA; CDR2 reads SQIVND (reference sequence). The CDR3 spans 13 residues. V was trimmed by 7 bases and J by 4 bases, leaving 13 bases between them. The CDR3 nucleotides are TGTGCCAGTACCGGGCAGGGGCTCTATGGCTACACCTTC. It yields the protein CASTGQGLYGYTF.

The V call is TRBV7-9, the J call TRBJ1-5, with a tentative D call TRBD1 (5 bases). Germline loops: CDR1 SEHNR, CDR2 FQNEAQ (reference sequence). V gave up 1 base and J gave up 3 bases, with 16 bases separating them. CDR3 length equals 17 residues. Here the CDR3 reads CASSLGRYGADNQPQHF. In DNA form, the CDR3 reads TGTGCCAGCAGCTTAGGGCGGTATGGGGCAGACAATCAGCCCCAGCATTTT.

This chain uses TRBV6-9 with TRBJ2-7; a weak D match, TRBD2 (5 bases). The CDR3 extends over 14 amino acids. V was shortened by 2 bases and J by 6 bases, with 14 bases between the two germline ends. CDR1 is MNHGY, CDR2 SVAAGI, per germline. CDR3 nucleotide sequence: TGTGCCAGCAGTTATACGATCGAGGGATCCGAGCAGTACTTC. As protein: CASSYTIEGSEQYF.

V usage is TRBV6-5 and J usage is TRBJ1-2; D is possibly TRBD1 (5 bases). Germline V CDR1 and CDR2: MNHEY, SVGAGI. V gave up 0 bases and J gave up 2 bases, with 10 bases separating them. This CDR3 contains 15 residues. The CDR3, as DNA: TGTGCCAGCAGTTACTCGCCCAGGGTGAACTATGGCTACACCTTC. Protein: CASSYSPRVNYGYTF.

V is TRBV7-9 and J is TRBJ1-6; 8 bases match TRBD1. J gave up 7 bases and V 5 bases, and 4 bases lay outside the gene matches. Looked up from germline, CDR1 is SEHNR and CDR2 is FQNEAQ (reference sequence). CDR3 size: 14 residues. The CDR3 protein is CASSGQGRNSPLHF. CDR3 coding DNA: TGTGCCAGCAGCGGACAGGGACGGAATTCACCCCTCCACTTT.

This chain connects TRBV4-2 to TRBJ2-7; TRBD2 matches at 7 bases. V gave up 0 bases and J gave up 0 bases; unmatched junction bases: 11. The germline gives CDR1 LGHNA, CDR2 YNFKEQ. The CDR3 consists of 18 residues. The chain's CDR3 is CASSQDLGGTGVSYEQYF. In nucleotides, the CDR3 is TGTGCCAGCAGCCAAGATTTGGGGGGGACTGGAGTCTCCTACGAGCAGTACTTC.

The V and J genes are TRBV6-4 and TRBJ1-1; 10 bases line up with TRBD1. The CDR3 covers 14 residues. Trimming took 4 bases from V and 5 from J; bases not matched to a gene: 4. Germline lookup yields CDR1 MRHNA and CDR2 SNTAGT. In nucleotides, the CDR3 is TGTGCCAGCAGTGCGGACAGGGGGTCGACTGAAGCTTTCTTT. It encodes CASSADRGSTEAFF.

This chain uses TRBV4-2 with TRBJ1-2; 10 positions agree with TRBD1. Germline CDR1 and CDR2: LGHNA and YNFKEQ. CDR3 length equals 13 residues. The J segment lost 8 bases and the V segment lost 5 bases, leaving 5 bases of the junction unmatched. The CDR3 sequence: CASSAGTGEGYTF. CDR3 bases: TGTGCCAGCAGCGCAGGGACAGGGGAAGGCTACACCTTC.

V usage is TRBV2 and J usage is TRBJ1-4, with 9 bases lining up with TRBD1. The junction had 4 bases not matched to a gene; V was cut back by 7 bases and J by 10 bases. Germline CDR1 reads SNHLY; CDR2 reads FYNNEI. The CDR3 length is 12 residues. DNA of the CDR3: TGTGCCAGCACTATGGACAGGGGAAAACTGTTTTTT. Its protein is CASTMDRGKLFF.

About this clone itself: The junction differs from germline at one of its ends, possibly a read error. The rearrangement links TRBV29-1 to TRBJ1-1; 7 bases align to TRBD1. This CDR3 is built from 12 residues. In germline, CDR1 is SQVTM, CDR2 ANQGSEA. The CDR3 nucleotides are TGCAGCGTAAGCAGGGGGAACACTGAAGCTCTCTTT. The encoded protein is CSVSRGNTEALF.

This sequence joins TRBV19 and TRBJ1-5, with 10 bases fitting TRBD1. Germline V lookup: CDR1 LNHDA, CDR2 SQIVND (reference sequence). The V and J ends lost 5 bases and 7 bases, in that order; junction bases with no gene match: 8. The CDR3 is made up of 15 amino acids. In nucleotides, the CDR3 is TGTGCCAGTAGTGCGGGACAGGGGTTGGGACAGCCCCAGCATTTT. This gives the protein CASSAGQGLGQPQHF. Based on the CDR3 plus reference TRBV19 and TRBJ1-5, the full variable domain is DGGITQSPKYLFRKEGQNVTLSCEQNLNHDAMYWYRQDPGQGLRLIYYSQIVNDFQKGDIAEGYSVSREKKESFPLTVTSAQKNPTAFYLCASSAGQGLGQPQHFGDGTRLSIL.

V and J are TRBV5-6 and TRBJ2-1, with 9 bases that match TRBD2. CDR3 length equals 16 residues. J lost 0 bases, V lost 3 bases, and 4 bases had no gene match. Germline V CDR1 and CDR2: SGHDT, YYEEEE. CDR3 DNA: TGTGCCAGCAGCTCCTATAGCGGGAGCTCCTACAATGAGCAGTTCTTC. This gives the protein CASSSYSGSSYNEQFF.

The chain has TRBV10-2 and TRBJ2-1, with 13 bases lining up with TRBD2. Germline V gene lookup returns CDR1 WSHSY and CDR2 SAAADI. V lost 8 bases and J lost 8; bases outside the gene matches: 6. The CDR3 totals 14 residues. CDR3 region: CASLAGLAGDEQFF. The DNA for the CDR3 is TGCGCCAGCCTCGCCGGACTAGCGGGAGATGAGCAGTTCTTC.

The chain uses TRBV5-1 and TRBJ2-1, with D possibly TRBD1 on 6 matching bases. CDR3 length: 15 residues. Trimming cost V 0 bases and J 7 bases, with 14 bases left between them. The germline V gene encodes CDR1 SGHRS and CDR2 YFSETQ. Here the CDR3 reads CASSLDRDIQNEQFF. In nucleotides, the CDR3 is TGCGCCAGCAGCTTGGACAGGGATATACAAAATGAGCAGTTCTTC.

This CDR3 is CASSLSGSLNEKLFF. As DNA, the CDR3 is TGCGCCAGCAGCTTATCAGGTTCACTTAATGAAAAACTGTTTTTT. The gene calls are TRBV5-1 and TRBJ1-4; no definite D call. Between the trimmed V and J ends, which lost 2 bases and 4 bases, there was a span of 12 bases. The CDR3 runs to 15 residues. Per the germline V gene, CDR1 is SGHRS and CDR2 is YFSETQ.

This chain joins TRBV5-5 and TRBJ1-5; possible D gene TRBD1, 5 bases. The V gene's germline CDR1 is SGHKS and CDR2 YYEKEE (reference sequence). V was shortened by 4 bases and J by 0 bases, with 11 bases between the two germline ends. The CDR3 sequence is 15 residues long. CDR3 in amino acids: CASSQMGLSNQPQHF. The CDR3 DNA reads TGTGCCAGCAGCCAGATGGGGCTTAGCAATCAGCCCCAGCATTTT.

This rearrangement joins TRBV4-1 to TRBJ2-1; 9 bases map to TRBD2. Germline CDR1 MGHRA, CDR2 YSYEKL. Trimming at V came to 1 base and at J to 10 bases, leaving 8 bases not matched to a gene. The CDR3 extends over 15 amino acids. The CDR3: CASSQGPLAGSEQFF. The CDR3 coding sequence is TGCGCCAGCAGCCAAGGACCGCTAGCGGGGTCGGAGCAGTTCTTC.

This chain uses TRBV10-3 with TRBJ1-1; D is possibly TRBD1 (5 bases). The V end lost 10 bases, the J end lost 3 bases, and 18 bases lay between the germline ends. The CDR3 loop spans 14 amino acids. Germline V lookup: CDR1 ENHRY, CDR2 SYGVKD. In DNA form, the CDR3 reads TGTGCCACCTCGGGCGGGGGTGTGGACACTGAAGCTTTCTTT. It codes for CATSGGGVDTEAFF.

The chain recombines TRBV29-1 with TRBJ2-1; 13 bases line up with TRBD2. V trimming: 5 bases; J trimming: 4 bases; junction bases outside the gene matches: 5. Germline V gene sequence: CDR1 SQVTM, CDR2 ANQGSEA. CDR3 length: 15 residues. CDR3 nucleotides: TGCAGCGTTCCGGGGACTAGCGGGACTTACAATGAGCAGTTCTTC. As protein: CSVPGTSGTYNEQFF.